Here is one T cell receptor beta chain with its context. TCRdb's table, derived via immunoSEQ multiplex PCR, lists solely in-frame clones and lacks some. The sample includes approximately 150,000 clones, more than 65% of them seen just once. CDR1 and CDR2 (germline): LGHDT, YNNKEL (reference sequence). V shed 3 bases and J 3 bases; nucleotides not matched to a gene: 8. The CDR3 spans 17 residues. This entry comes from a study of blood T cell repertoires in COVID-19. For the study at large: PBMCs, B-cell-depleted T cells, or T cells provided the cDNA or gDNA that made up the material.

The sample comprised PBMCs or T cells enriched from blood (not recorded which). This clonotype was sampled from a man aged 45-60 years who had recovered from COVID-19. The genes are TRBV3-1 (or the pseudogene TRBV3-2) and TRBJ2-1; TRBD2 aligns across 10 bases. The CDR3 loop reads CASSHGERGGDYNEQFF. In DNA, the CDR3 is TGTGCCAGCAGCCACGGGGAGCGGGGGGGCGACTACAATGAGCAGTTCTTC.